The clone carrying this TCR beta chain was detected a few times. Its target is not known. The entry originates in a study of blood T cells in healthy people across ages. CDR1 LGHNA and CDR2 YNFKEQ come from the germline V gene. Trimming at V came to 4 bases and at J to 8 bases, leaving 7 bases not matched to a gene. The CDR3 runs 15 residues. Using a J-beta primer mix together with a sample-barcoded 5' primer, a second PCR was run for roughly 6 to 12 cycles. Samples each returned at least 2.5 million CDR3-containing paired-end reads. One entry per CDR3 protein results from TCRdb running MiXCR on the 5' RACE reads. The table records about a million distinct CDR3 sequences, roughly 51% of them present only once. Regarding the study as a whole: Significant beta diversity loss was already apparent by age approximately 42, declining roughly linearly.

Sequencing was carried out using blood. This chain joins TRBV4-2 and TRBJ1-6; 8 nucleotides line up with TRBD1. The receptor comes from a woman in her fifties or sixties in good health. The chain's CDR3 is CASSREGQDDSPLHF. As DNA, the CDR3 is TGTGCCAGCAGCCGAGAGGGACAGGACGATTCACCCCTCCACTTT.